This T cell receptor beta chain was profiled in a study of CD8 T cells in ankylosing spondylitis. Study-level results: It appeared that ankylosing spondylitis blood was characterized by a TCR beta motif of about 8 highly homologous variants.

Comment on this clonotype: The target antigen is unknown.

Quantitative barcoded 5'-RACE was used to prepare TCR beta libraries. TCRdb called the 5' RACE reads again in MiXCR, with one record for every CDR3 protein. Found here are a few hundred thousand distinct CDR3 sequences, around 20% of them singletons; the top ten hold around 17%. The V and J ends lost 7 bases and 7 bases, in that order; junction bases with no gene match: 8. Germline assignment: CDR1 SQVTM and CDR2 ANQGSEA. The CDR3 runs 13 residues. This TCR came from a male donor with ankylosing spondylitis. The sample taken for sequencing was blood, either unsorted or a sorted T cell fraction (not recorded which). The chain is built from TRBV29-1 and TRBJ1-4; TRBD1 agrees at 8 bases. CDR3 amino acids: CSAATGDGEKLFF. The CDR3 coding sequence is TGCAGCGCCGCGACAGGGGATGGTGAAAAACTGTTTTTT.